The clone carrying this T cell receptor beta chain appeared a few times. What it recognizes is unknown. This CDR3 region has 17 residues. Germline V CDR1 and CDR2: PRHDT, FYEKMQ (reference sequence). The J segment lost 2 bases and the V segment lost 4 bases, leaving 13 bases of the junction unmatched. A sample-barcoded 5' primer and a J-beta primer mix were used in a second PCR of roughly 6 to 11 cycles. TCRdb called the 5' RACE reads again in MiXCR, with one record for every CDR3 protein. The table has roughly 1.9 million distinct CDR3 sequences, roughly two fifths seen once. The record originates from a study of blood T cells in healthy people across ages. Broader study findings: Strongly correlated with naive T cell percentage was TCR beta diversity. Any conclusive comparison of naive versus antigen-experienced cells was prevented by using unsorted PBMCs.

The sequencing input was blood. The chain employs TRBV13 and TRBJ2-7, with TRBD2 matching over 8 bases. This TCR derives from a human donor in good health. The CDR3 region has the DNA TGTGCCAGCAGCTCGAGATTAAGCGGGGGTAGGACCTACGAGCAGTACTTC. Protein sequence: CASSSRLSGGRTYEQYF.